The source of this TCR beta chain is a study of regulatory T cells in long-lasting Graves disease. Overall study context: Disease was considered persistent Graves' disease after over 5 years of antithyroid drugs (with positive TSH receptor antibodies).

As to time point: persistent/refractory GD, antithyroid drugs over 5 years with positive TRAb. PBMC-extracted RNA yielded the TCR library. The patients included were those that came from an endocrinology department in Xi'an, China. Library construction for TCR beta used iRepertoire HTBI primers and Arm-PCR of CDR3 regions. MiXCR was run by TCRdb on the multiplex PCR reads, yielding one entry per CDR3 protein. The profile shows around 430,000 distinct CDR3 sequences, around a fifth of them singletons. General observations from the study: Persistent disease preferred TRBV28, TRBJ1-2 and TRBJ2-5; new disease, TRBV20-1 and TRBJ2-1. Relative to newly diagnosed Graves' patients, persistent ones had lower TCR diversity.

V dropped 1 base and J dropped 8 bases, with 5 bases sitting between them. The CDR3 runs 12 residues. Germline V lookup: CDR1 MDHEN, CDR2 SYDVKM. This clonotype has ten or more counts. The antigen remains undetermined. This specimen consisted of peripheral blood mononuclear cells (PBMCs), obtained when the disease was refractory, from a patient treated with antithyroid drugs. The TCR was taken from a female donor with Graves disease. The rearrangement joins TRBV28 to TRBJ1-4; the D is unclear. This CDR3 reads CASSLLSEKLFF. CDR3 coding DNA: TGTGCCAGCAGTTTATTAAGCGAAAAACTGTTTTTT.